The text below deals with one TCR beta chain. The antigen remains undetermined. The sample is drawn from a study of shared clonotypes between healthy human individuals. Study-level results: The study drew on few donors, limiting represented genetic and exposure-history diversity. The expectation was that sequencing depth would affect clonotype sharing among donors.

The V gene lost 6 bases and the J gene lost 0 bases, with 12 bases spanning the gap. This CDR3 region has 14 residues. Germline-derived CDR1 and CDR2 are MNHNY and SVGAGI (reference sequence). Caucasian adults living in Nashville, Tennessee, provided all samples. Sequenced by immunoSEQ multiplex PCR; TCRdb stores in-frame clones only, minus some. In the table there are approximately 2.3 million clones, 85% to 95% of which are singletons. This TCR was recovered from a young man in good health. Some clones in this sample may be carry-over from other donors' samples. Sequencing was done on a sample of naive CD4+ T cells from PBMCs. Specified subset: CD45RA+ positively selected. V gene TRBV6-6 combines with J gene TRBJ2-7, with no clear D. The CDR3 DNA is TGTGCCAGCAGCCCATCCACGAGCTCCTACGAGCAGTACTTC. Residues: CASSPSTSSYEQYF.